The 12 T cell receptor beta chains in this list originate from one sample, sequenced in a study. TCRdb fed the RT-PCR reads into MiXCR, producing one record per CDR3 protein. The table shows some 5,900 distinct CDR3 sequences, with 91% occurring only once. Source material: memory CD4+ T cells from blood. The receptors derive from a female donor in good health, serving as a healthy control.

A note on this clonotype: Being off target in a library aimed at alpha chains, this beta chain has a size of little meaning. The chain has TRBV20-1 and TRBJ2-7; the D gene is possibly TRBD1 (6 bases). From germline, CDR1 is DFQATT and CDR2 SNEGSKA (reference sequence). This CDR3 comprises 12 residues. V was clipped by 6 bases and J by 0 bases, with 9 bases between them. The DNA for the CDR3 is TGCAGTGCCGGGACATACTCCTACGAGCAGTACTTC. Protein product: CSAGTYSYEQYF.

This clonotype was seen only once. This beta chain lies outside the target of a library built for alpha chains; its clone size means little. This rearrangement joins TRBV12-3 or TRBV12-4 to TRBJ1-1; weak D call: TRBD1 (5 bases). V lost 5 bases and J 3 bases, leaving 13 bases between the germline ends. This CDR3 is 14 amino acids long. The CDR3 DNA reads TGTGCCAGCAGTCGGGGGTCCTCCCACACTGAAGCTTTCTTT. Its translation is CASSRGSSHTEAFF.

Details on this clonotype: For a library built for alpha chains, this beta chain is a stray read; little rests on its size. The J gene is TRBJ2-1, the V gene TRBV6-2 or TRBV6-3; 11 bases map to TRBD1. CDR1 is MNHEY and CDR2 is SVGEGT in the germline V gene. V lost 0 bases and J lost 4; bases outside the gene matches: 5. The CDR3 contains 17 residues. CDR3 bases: TGTGCCAGCAGTTACTCGCCGGGACAGGGGGAATACAATGAGCAGTTCTTC. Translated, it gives CASSYSPGQGEYNEQFF.

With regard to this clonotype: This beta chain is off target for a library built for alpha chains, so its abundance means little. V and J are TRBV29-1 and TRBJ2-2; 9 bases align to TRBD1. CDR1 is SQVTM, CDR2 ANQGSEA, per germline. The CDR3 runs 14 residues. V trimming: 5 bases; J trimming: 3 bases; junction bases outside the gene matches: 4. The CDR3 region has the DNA TGCAGCGTTAGACAGGGGGGTTACACCGGGGAGCTGTTTTTT. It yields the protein CSVRQGGYTGELFF.

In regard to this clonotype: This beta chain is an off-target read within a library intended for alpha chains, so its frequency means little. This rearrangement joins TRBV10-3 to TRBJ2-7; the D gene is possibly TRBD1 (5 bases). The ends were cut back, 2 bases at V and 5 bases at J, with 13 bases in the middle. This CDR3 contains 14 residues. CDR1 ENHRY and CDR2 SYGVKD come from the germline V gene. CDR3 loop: CAISEGALRDEQYF. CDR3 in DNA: TGTGCCATCAGTGAGGGGGCGCTTAGGGACGAGCAGTACTTC.

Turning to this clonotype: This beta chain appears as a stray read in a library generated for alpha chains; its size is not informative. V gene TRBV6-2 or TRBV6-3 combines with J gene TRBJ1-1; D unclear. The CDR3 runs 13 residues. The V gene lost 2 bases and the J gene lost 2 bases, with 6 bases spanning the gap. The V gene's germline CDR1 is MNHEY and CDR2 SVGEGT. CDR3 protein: CASSYRYNTEAFF. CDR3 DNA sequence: TGTGCCAGCAGTTACCGGTACAACACTGAAGCTTTCTTT.

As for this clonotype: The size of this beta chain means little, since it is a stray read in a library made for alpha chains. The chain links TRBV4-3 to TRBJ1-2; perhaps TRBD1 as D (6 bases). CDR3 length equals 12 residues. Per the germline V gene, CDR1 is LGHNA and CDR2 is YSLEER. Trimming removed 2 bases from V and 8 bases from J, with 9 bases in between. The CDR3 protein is CASSQSGTGYTF. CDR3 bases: TGCGCCAGCAGCCAATCCGGGACAGGCTACACCTTC.

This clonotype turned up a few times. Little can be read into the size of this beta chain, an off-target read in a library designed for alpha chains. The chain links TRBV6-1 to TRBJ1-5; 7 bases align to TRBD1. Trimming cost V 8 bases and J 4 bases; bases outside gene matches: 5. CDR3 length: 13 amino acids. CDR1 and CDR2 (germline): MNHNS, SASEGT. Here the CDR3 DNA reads TGTGCCAGCGAGGGGGCAGGGAATCAGCCCCAGCATTTT. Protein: CASEGAGNQPQHF.

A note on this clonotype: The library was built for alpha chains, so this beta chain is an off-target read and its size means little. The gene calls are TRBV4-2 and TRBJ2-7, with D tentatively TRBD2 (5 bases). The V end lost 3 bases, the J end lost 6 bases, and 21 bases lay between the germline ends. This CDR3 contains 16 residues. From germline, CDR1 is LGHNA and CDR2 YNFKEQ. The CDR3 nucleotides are TGTGCCAGCAGCCATCCCCTTAACACCTATGGAGGCGAGCAGTACTTC. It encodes CASSHPLNTYGGEQYF.

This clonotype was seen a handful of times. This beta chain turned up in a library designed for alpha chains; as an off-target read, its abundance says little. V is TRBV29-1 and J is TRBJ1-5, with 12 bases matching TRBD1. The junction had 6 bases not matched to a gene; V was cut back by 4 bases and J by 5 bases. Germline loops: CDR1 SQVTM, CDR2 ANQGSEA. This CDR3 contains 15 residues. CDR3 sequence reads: CSVAKGQGADQPQHF. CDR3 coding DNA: TGCAGCGTTGCGAAGGGACAGGGGGCCGATCAGCCCCAGCATTTT.

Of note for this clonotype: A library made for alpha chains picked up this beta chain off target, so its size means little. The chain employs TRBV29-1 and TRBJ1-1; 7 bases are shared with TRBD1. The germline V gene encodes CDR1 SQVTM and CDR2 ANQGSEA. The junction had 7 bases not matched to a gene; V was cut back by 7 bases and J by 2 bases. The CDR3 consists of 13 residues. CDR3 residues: CSGHRQGNTEAFF. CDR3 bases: TGCAGCGGTCACCGACAGGGAAACACTGAAGCTTTCTTT. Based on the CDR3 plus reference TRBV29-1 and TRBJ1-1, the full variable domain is SAVISQKPSRDICQRGTSLTIQCQVDSQVTMMFWYRQQPGQSLTLIATANQGSEATYESGFVIDKFPISRPNLTFSTLTVSNMSPEDSSIYLCSGHRQGNTEAFFGQGTRLTVV.

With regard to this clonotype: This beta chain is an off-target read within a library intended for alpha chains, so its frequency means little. CDR3 DNA sequence: TGTGCCAGCAGTTATAATTCGGGAAGAGAGGAGCAGTTCTTC. It yields the protein CASSYNSGREEQFF. The chain links TRBV7-2 to TRBJ2-1; tentative D call: TRBD2 (5 bases). Trimming took 6 bases from V and 10 from J, leaving 19 bases between them. This CDR3 spans 14 amino acids. Per the germline V gene, CDR1 is SGHTA and CDR2 is FQGNSA.